This T cell receptor (beta chain) was captured in a study of blood T cell repertoires in COVID-19. Original data processing: Amplification of reference gene primers was used by the study to estimate nucleated cell counts. Using immunoSEQ multiplex PCR, the repertoire was profiled, and TCRdb retains in-frame clones only, with some absent. The DNA gave D and trimming, while V, J and clone size come from that table. The table has 140,000 to 150,000 clones, over 65% seen once; the top ten hold 16%. The ends lost 5 bases at V and 7 bases at J; junction bases unmatched: 5. The germline CDR1 and CDR2 sequences are SNHLY and FYNNEI. The CDR3 runs to 14 residues.

This sequence joins TRBV2 and TRBJ1-5; 10 bases agree with TRBD1. The sample was peripheral blood. The TCR sequence derives from a man aged 50 to 59 with acute or convalescent COVID-19. CDR3 region: CASSRQGAGQPQHF. CDR3 bases: TGTGCCAGCAGTCGACAGGGGGCCGGCCAGCCCCAGCATTTT.